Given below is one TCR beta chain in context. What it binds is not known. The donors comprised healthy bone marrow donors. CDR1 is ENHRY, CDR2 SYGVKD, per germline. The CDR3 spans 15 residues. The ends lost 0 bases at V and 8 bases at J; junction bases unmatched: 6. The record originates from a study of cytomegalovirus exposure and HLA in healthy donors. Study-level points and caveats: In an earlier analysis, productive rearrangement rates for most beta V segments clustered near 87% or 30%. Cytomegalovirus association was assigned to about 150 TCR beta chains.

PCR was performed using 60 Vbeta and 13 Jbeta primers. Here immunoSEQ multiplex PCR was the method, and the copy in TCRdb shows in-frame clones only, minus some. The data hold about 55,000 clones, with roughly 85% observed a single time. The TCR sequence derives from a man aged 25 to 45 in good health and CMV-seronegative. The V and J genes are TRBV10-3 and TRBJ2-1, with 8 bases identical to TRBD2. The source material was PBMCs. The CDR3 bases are TGTGCCATCAGTGAGTCGGCGGGGGGTTTAGATGAGCAGTTCTTC. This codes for CAISESAGGLDEQFF.